The next 5 T cell receptor beta chains were all read from a single sample in a study of STAT3 mutations in large granular lymphocyte leukemia (dated by TCRdb to the late 2010s). Paper-wide results and their limitations: Every T-LGLL patient showed at least one immunodominant TCRbeta clonotype, and about half showed multiple immunodominant subclonotypes.

These TCRs are of unknown antigen specificity. The library was built by means of the immunoSEQ multiplex PCR assay. TCRdb took over this immuneACCESS table, retaining in-frame rearrangements with V and J assigned. Such tables are incomplete; in checked studies, under half of the missing clones stem from an unresolved V gene, and the remainder is unexplained. A total of 35,000 to 40,000 clones appear in this sample, approximately 90% of them only once. The ten largest clones add up to 0.43% of the sample. Source material: PBMCs. The receptors here all came from a human donor with T large granular lymphocyte leukemia. Some clones in this sample may be carry-over from other donors' samples.

The rearrangement joins TRBV28 to TRBJ2-5; no definite D call. This CDR3 comprises 15 residues. Germline loops: CDR1 MDHEN, CDR2 SYDVKM. V was cut by 3 bases and J by 1 base, with 12 bases left in between. The DNA of the CDR3 is TGTGCCAGCAGTTTCCACGGACCGATCCAAGAGACCCAGTACTTC. As protein: CASSFHGPIQETQYF.

The V call is TRBV10-3, the J call TRBJ2-5; D gene unclear. Germline V gives CDR1 ENHRY, CDR2 SYGVKD. There are 15 residues in the CDR3. The germline V and J ends were trimmed by 5 bases and 2 bases, with 15 bases remaining between them. In DNA form, the CDR3 reads TGTGCCATCAGTAAAGGTGGGGTGATTCAAGAGACCCAGTACTTC. The encoded protein is CAISKGGVIQETQYF.

The rearrangement links TRBV7-9 to TRBJ1-4; no firm D call. There are 16 residues in the CDR3. Germline V lookup: CDR1 SEHNR, CDR2 FQNEAQ (reference sequence). V shed 4 bases and J shed 7 bases, with 19 bases lying between them. The CDR3 loop is CASSYGLRSPGEKLFF. CDR3 bases: TGTGCCAGCAGCTATGGGCTCCGGAGTCCCGGTGAAAAACTGTTTTTT.

The chain has TRBV5-1 and TRBJ2-1; D may be TRBD2 (6 bases). The CDR3 spans 15 residues. The germline gives CDR1 SGHRS, CDR2 YFSETQ. V was trimmed by 1 base and J by 9 bases, leaving 17 bases between them. CDR3 amino acids: CASSLSGVILGEQFF. The CDR3 nucleotides are TGCGCCAGCAGCTTGTCGGGGGTTATCCTAGGTGAGCAGTTCTTC.

The chain is built from TRBV6-5 and TRBJ1-1; D may be TRBD1 (6 bases). This CDR3 spans 15 amino acids. Trimming pared 2 bases from V and 3 bases from J, leaving 13 bases between. The germline CDR1 and CDR2 sequences are MNHEY and SVGAGI. CDR3 sequence (DNA): TGTGCCAGCAGTTACCTTAAACAGGGACACACTGAAGCTTTCTTT. Protein: CASSYLKQGHTEAFF.